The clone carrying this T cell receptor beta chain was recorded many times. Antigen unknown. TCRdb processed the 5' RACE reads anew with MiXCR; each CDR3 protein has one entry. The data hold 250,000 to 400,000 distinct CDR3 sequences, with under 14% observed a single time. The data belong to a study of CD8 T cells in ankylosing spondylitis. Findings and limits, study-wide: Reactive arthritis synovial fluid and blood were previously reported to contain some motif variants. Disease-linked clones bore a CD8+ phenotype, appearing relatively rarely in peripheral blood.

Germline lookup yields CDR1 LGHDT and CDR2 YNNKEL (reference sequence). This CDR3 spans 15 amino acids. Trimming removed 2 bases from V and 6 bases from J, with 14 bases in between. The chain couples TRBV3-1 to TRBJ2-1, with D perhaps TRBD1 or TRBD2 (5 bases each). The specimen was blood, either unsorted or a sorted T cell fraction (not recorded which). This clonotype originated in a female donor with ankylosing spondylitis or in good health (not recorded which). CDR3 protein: CASSQFRDPFNEQFF. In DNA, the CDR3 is TGTGCCAGCAGCCAATTCCGGGACCCATTCAATGAGCAGTTCTTC.